This T cell receptor (beta chain) appears in the sequencing data of a study of somatic mutations in cytotoxic T cells in rheumatoid arthritis. The protocol was immunoSEQ multiplex PCR, while the TCRdb copy is restricted to in-frame clones and leaves out a portion. The sample has almost 20,000 clones, less than 90% seen once; the top ten hold about 15%. This clone was seen only a few times. The CDR3 spans 17 residues. Trimming cost V 5 bases and J 2 bases; bases outside gene matches: 12. Germline CDR1 reads MNHEY; CDR2 reads SMNVEV (reference sequence). This receptor was taken from a middle-aged man in good health. This rearrangement joins TRBV27 to TRBJ2-3, with TRBD1 matching over 8 bases. The sequenced sample consisted of CD8+ T cells sorted from blood. In DNA, the CDR3 is TGTGCCAGCAGTCCCCGACAGGGGACCCCTACCACAGATACGCAGTATTTT. Amino acid sequence: CASSPRQGTPTTDTQYF.